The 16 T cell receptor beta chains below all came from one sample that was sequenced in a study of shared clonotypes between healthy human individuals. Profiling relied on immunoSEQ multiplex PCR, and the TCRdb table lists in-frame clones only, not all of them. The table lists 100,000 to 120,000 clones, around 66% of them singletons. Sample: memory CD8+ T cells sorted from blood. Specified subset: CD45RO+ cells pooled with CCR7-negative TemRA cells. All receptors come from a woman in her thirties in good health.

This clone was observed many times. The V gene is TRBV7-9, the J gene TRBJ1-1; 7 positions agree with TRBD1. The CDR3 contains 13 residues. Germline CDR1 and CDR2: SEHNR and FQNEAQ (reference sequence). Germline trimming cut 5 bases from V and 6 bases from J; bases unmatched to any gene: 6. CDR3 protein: CASSRDREAEAFF. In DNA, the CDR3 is TGTGCCAGCAGCCGAGACAGGGAGGCTGAAGCTTTCTTT. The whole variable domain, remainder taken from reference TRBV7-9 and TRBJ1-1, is DTGVSQNPRHKITKRGQNVTFRCDPISEHNRLYWYRQTLGQGPEFLTYFQNEAQLEKSRLLSDRFSAERPKGSFSTLEIQRTEQGDSAMYLCASSRDREAEAFFGQGTRLTVV.

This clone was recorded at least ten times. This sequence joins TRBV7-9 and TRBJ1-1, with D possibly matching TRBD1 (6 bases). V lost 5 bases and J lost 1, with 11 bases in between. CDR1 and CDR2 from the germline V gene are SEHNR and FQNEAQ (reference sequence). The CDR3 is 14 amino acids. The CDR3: CASSEGQTNTEAFF. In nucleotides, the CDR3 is TGTGCCAGCAGCGAGGGACAAACGAACACTGAAGCTTTCTTT.

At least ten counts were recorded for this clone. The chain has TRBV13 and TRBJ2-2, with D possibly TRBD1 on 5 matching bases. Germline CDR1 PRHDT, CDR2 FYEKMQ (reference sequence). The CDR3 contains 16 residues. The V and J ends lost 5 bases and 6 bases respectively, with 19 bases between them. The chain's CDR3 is CASSHIQAEGPGELFF. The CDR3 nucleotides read TGTGCCAGCAGCCATATACAGGCTGAAGGGCCCGGGGAGCTGTTTTTT.

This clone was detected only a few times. CDR3 sequence: CASKPAPGRLNQPQHF. CDR3 coding DNA: TGTGCCAGCAAACCAGCACCGGGACGACTGAATCAGCCCCAGCATTTT. V gene TRBV27 combines with J gene TRBJ1-5; weak D call: TRBD1 (5 bases). V was cut by 7 bases and J by 4 bases, with 20 bases left in between. The germline CDR1 and CDR2 sequences are MNHEY and SMNVEV (reference sequence). The CDR3 covers 16 residues.

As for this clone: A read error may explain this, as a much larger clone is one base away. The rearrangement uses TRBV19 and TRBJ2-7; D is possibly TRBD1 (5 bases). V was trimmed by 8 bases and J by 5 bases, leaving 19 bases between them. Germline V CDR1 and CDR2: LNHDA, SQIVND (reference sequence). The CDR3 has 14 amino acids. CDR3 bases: TGTGCCAGTCAAGGTGAGCAGGGCGGACACGAGCAGTACTTC. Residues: CASQGEQGGHEQYF.

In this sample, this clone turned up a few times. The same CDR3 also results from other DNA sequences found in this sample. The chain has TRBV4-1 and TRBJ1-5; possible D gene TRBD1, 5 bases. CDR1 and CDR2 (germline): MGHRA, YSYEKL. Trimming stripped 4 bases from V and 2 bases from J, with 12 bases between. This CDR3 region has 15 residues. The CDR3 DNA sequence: TGCGCCAGCAGCCTCGGGACTCTAGGCAATCAGCCCCAGCATTTT. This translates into CASSLGTLGNQPQHF.

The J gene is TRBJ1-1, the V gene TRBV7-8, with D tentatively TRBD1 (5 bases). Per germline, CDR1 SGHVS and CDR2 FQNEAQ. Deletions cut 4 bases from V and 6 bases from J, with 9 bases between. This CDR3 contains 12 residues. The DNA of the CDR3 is TGTGCCAGCAGCTCGAGGACATCTGAAGCTTTCTTT. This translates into CASSSRTSEAFF.

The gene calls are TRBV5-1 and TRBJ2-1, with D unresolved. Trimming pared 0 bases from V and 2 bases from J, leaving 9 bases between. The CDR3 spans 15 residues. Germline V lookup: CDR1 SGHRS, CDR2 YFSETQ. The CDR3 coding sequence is TGCGCCAGCAGCTTGGAGACCGCCACCTACAATGAGCAGTTCTTC. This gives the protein CASSLETATYNEQFF.

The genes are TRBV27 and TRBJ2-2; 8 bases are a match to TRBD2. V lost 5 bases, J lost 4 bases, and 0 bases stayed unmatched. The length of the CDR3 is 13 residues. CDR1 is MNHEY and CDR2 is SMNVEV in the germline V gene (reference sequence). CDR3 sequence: CASSSGSTGELFF. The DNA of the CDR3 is TGTGCCAGCAGTAGCGGGAGCACCGGGGAGCTGTTTTTT.

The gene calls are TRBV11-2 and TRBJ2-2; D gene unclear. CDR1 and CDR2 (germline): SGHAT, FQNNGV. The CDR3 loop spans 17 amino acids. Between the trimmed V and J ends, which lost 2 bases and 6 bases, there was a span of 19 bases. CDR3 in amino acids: CASSLYHYYLLAGELFF. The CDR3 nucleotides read TGTGCCAGCAGCTTATACCACTATTATCTTCTAGCCGGGGAGCTGTTTTTT. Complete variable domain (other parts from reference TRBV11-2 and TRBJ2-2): EAGVAQSPRYKIIEKRQSVAFWCNPISGHATLYWYQQILGQGPKLLIQFQNNGVVDDSQLPKDRFSAERLKGVDSTLKIQPAKLEDSAVYLCASSLYHYYLLAGELFFGEGSRLTVL.

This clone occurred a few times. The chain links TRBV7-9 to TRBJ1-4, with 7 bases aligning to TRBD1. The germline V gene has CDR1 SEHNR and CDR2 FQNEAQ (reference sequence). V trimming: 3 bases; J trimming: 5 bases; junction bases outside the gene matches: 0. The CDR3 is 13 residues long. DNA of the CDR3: TGTGCCAGCAGCTTGGGACAGAATGAAAAACTGTTTTTT. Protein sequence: CASSLGQNEKLFF.

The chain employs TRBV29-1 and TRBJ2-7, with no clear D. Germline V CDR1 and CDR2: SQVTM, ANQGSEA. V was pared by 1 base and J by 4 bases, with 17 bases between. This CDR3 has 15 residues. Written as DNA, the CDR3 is TGCAGCGTTGAAGTCTCTCGGCCACCATTTTACGAGCAGTACTTC. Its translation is CSVEVSRPPFYEQYF.

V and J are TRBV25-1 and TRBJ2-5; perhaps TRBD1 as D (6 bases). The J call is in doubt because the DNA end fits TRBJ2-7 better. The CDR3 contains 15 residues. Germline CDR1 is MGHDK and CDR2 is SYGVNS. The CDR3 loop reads CASSTFGGESYEQYF. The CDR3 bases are TGTGCCAGCAGTACTTTTGGGGGCGAGTCCTACGAGCAGTACTTC.

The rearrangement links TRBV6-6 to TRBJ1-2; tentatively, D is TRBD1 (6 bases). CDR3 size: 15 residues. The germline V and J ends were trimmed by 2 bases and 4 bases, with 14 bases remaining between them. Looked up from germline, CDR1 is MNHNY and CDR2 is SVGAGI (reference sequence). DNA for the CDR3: TGTGCCAGCAGTTACGGTTGGGGGGCGCTCTATGGCTACACCTTC. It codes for CASSYGWGALYGYTF.

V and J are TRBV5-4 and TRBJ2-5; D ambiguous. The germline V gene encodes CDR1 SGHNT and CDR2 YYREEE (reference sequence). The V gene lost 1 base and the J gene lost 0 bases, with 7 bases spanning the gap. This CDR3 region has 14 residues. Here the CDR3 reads CASSLRLHQETQYF. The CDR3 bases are TGTGCCAGCAGCTTGCGTCTCCACCAAGAGACCCAGTACTTC.

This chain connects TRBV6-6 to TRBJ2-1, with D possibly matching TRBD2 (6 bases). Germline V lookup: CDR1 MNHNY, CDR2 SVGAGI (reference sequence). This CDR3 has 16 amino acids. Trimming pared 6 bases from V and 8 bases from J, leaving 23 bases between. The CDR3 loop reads CASRALQGTEGDEQFF. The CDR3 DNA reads TGTGCCAGCAGGGCCTTACAAGGGACTGAGGGCGATGAGCAGTTCTTC.